The text below deals with one T cell receptor beta chain. Deletions cut 0 bases from V and 3 bases from J, with 12 bases between. CDR1 SGHTA and CDR2 FQGNSA come from the germline V gene. The CDR3 is 16 amino acids. This specimen comes from a study of blood T cell repertoires in COVID-19. The wider study: COVID-19 samples from acute and convalescent phases originated in the United States, Italy and Spain. PBMCs, B-cell-depleted T cells, or T cells were the source of the cDNA or gDNA that made up the material.

Per the original methods: The assay estimated nucleated cells by amplifying reference gene primers. Data came from immunoSEQ multiplex PCR; TCRdb stores just in-frame clones and leaves some out. V and J calls plus clone size are reproduced from that table; the DNA served to infer D and trimming. The table records tens of thousands of clones, about 80% of them present only once. This TCR was sampled from a man in his sixties with active or convalescent COVID-19. The chain links TRBV7-2 to TRBJ1-3; D possibly corresponds to TRBD1 (6 bases). The sample was peripheral blood. The CDR3 reads CASSLALGQIGNTIYF. The CDR3, as DNA: TGTGCCAGCAGCTTAGCCCTCGGACAGATTGGAAACACCATATATTTT.